This is a list of T cell receptor beta chains from one sample in a study of shared clonotypes between healthy human individuals. Libraries were prepared by immunoSEQ multiplex PCR; TCRdb keeps only in-frame clonotypes and omits some of them. The top ten hold more than 0.9% of the sample, which has approximately 1,500,000 clones, roughly 96% seen once. Sequencing was done on a sample of naive CD4+ T cells sorted from blood. These receptors came from a young man in good health. Both conserved end residues are part of each CDR3. The D gene is left open where the match is weak.

j_call: TRBJ1-3; d_call: .; v_call: TRBV7-9; cdr3_aa: CASSSALGGNTIYF; cdr3_nt: TGTGCCAGCAGCTCAGCCTTGGGTGGAAACACCATATATTTT
j_call: TRBJ1-1; d_call: .; v_call: TRBV5-1; cdr3_aa: CASSLPAGRSEAFF; cdr3_nt: TGCGCCAGCAGCTTGCCCGCAGGGAGGTCTGAAGCTTTCTTT
j_call: TRBJ2-7; d_call: .; v_call: TRBV6-1; cdr3_aa: CASSYLKEQYF; cdr3_nt: TGTGCCAGCAGTTACCTCAAAGAGCAGTACTTC
j_call: TRBJ2-3; d_call: .; v_call: TRBV5-1; cdr3_aa: CASSLPSTSTDTQYF; cdr3_nt: TGCGCCAGCAGCCTACCTAGCACTAGCACAGATACGCAGTATTTT
j_call: TRBJ2-7; d_call: .; v_call: TRBV28; cdr3_aa: CASSSPGRTVYEQYF; cdr3_nt: TGTGCCAGCAGTTCCCCGGGCAGGACTGTATACGAGCAGTACTTC
j_call: TRBJ2-1; d_call: TRBD2; v_call: TRBV28; cdr3_aa: CASSPVAGEVLDEQFF; cdr3_nt: TGTGCCAGCAGTCCCGTAGCGGGAGAGGTGTTGGATGAGCAGTTCTTC
j_call: TRBJ2-1; d_call: TRBD1; v_call: TRBV19; cdr3_aa: CASSQQGWNEQFF; cdr3_nt: TGTGCCAGTAGTCAACAGGGGTGGAATGAGCAGTTCTTC
j_call: TRBJ1-2; d_call: .; v_call: TRBV6-6; cdr3_aa: CASTSIGTSGYTF; cdr3_nt: TGTGCCAGCACCTCCATCGGGACGTCTGGCTACACCTTC
j_call: TRBJ2-5; d_call: TRBD1; v_call: TRBV28; cdr3_aa: CASSLGTGGVETQYF; cdr3_nt: TGTGCCAGCAGTCTCGGGACAGGGGGCGTAGAGACCCAGTACTTC
j_call: TRBJ1-1; d_call: .; v_call: TRBV7-8; cdr3_aa: CASSLAGGEAFF; cdr3_nt: TGTGCCAGCAGCTTAGCGGGAGGCGAGGCTTTCTTT
j_call: TRBJ1-4; d_call: .; v_call: TRBV5-1; cdr3_aa: CASSPTATNEKLFF; cdr3_nt: TGCGCCAGCAGCCCGACAGCAACTAATGAAAAACTGTTTTTT
j_call: TRBJ2-7; d_call: .; v_call: TRBV5-1; cdr3_aa: CASSIGTLTYEQYF; cdr3_nt: TGCGCCAGCAGCATCGGGACTTTGACGTACGAGCAGTACTTC
j_call: TRBJ2-2; d_call: .; v_call: TRBV11-2; cdr3_aa: CASSSTRLGTGELFF; cdr3_nt: TGTGCCAGCAGCTCCACTAGGCTTGGCACCGGGGAGCTGTTTTTT
j_call: TRBJ1-1; d_call: .; v_call: TRBV5-4; cdr3_aa: CASSPVALDTEAFF; cdr3_nt: TGTGCCAGCAGCCCCGTCGCTCTCGACACTGAAGCTTTCTTT
j_call: TRBJ1-1; d_call: TRBD1; v_call: TRBV19; cdr3_aa: CASSSSRQGHTEAFF; cdr3_nt: TGTGCCAGTAGTTCATCACGACAGGGTCACACTGAAGCTTTCTTT
j_call: TRBJ2-1; d_call: .; v_call: TRBV5-1; cdr3_aa: CASTPAGSDAYNEQFF; cdr3_nt: TGCGCCAGCACCCCAGCGGGTAGCGACGCCTACAATGAGCAGTTCTTC